This record looks at one T cell receptor (beta chain) sequence and its context. Its antigen is still unknown. Trimming removed 5 bases from V and 5 bases from J; junction bases left unmatched: 3. The CDR3 is made up of 13 amino acids. The germline gives CDR1 SGHTA, CDR2 FQGNSA. Assay: immunoSEQ multiplex PCR; the TCRdb copy retains only in-frame clones and omits some. The sample has about 240,000 clones; 80% to 85% are singletons. This sample is part of a study of Tregs in tolerant kidney transplant recipients. Study-wide results and caveats: Expanding Tregs on activated donor B cells appeared to best identify donor-specific TCRbeta clones. Biological reproducibility was not directly addressed in this study.

Unstimulated regulatory T cells (CD4+CD25+CD127-), CD4+CD25- non-regulatory cells, CD4 and CD8 cells were FACS-sorted from thawed PBMCs. The clonotype was recovered from a human donor in good health. V is TRBV7-2 and J is TRBJ2-1; TRBD1 agrees at 7 bases. The source material was CD4+ T cells from blood. The CDR3 sequence is CASSPTGDNEQFF. CDR3 sequence (DNA): TGTGCCAGCAGCCCCACAGGGGACAATGAGCAGTTCTTC.